The 6 T cell receptor beta chains in this list originate from one sample, sequenced in a study of monozygotic twins with inflammatory bowel disease. TCRdb re-called the 5' RACE reads; one entry per CDR3 protein, DNA not given. The sample totals just over 300,000 distinct CDR3 sequences. The sequencing input was blood. The receptors derive from a human donor with ulcerative colitis or Crohn's disease, or a healthy co-twin of an affected twin (not recorded which).

The CDR3 sequence is CASSERWDRSDEKLFF. The rearrangement uses TRBV2 and TRBJ1-4. Germline values: CDR1 SNHLY, CDR2 FYNNEI. The CDR3 covers 16 residues.

This sequence joins TRBV7-9 and TRBJ1-4. This CDR3 spans 14 amino acids. Germline-derived CDR1 and CDR2 are SEHNR and FQNEAQ (reference sequence). The CDR3 protein is CASSLAGGQEKLFF. Using reference TRBV7-9 and TRBJ1-4 for the parts outside the CDR3, the full variable domain is DTGVSQNPRHKITKRGQNVTFRCDPISEHNRLYWYRQTLGQGPEFLTYFQNEAQLEKSRLLSDRFSAERPKGSFSTLEIQRTEQGDSAMYLCASSLAGGQEKLFFGSGTQLSVL.

The J gene is TRBJ1-1, the V gene TRBV20-1. Germline V gene lookup returns CDR1 DFQATT and CDR2 SNEGSKA (reference sequence). CDR3 length: 12 amino acids. The CDR3 reads CSTPDMNTEAFF.

The V call is TRBV20-1, the J call TRBJ1-6. Germline V CDR1 and CDR2: DFQATT, SNEGSKA (reference sequence). The CDR3 is made up of 12 amino acids. The CDR3 here is CSAKTAGSPLHF.

The J gene is TRBJ2-1, the V gene TRBV6-5; TCRdb picks TRBD1, but there is no DNA to check that call. The germline CDR1 and CDR2 sequences are MNHEY and SVGAGI. This CDR3 comprises 14 residues. CDR3 protein: CASSYTDSYNEQFF.

This chain joins TRBV4-3 and TRBJ2-2; TCRdb names TRBD2, which stays unverified in the absence of DNA. The CDR3 consists of 18 residues. Germline V CDR1 and CDR2: LGHNA, YSLEER. The CDR3 sequence is CASSRTGSGRAGTGELFF.